These 15 T cell receptor beta chains were sequenced from one sample in a study of blood T cell repertoires in COVID-19. Clones were read by immunoSEQ multiplex PCR, and TCRdb kept only the in-frame ones, dropping some. Here the sample spans roughly 180,000 clones, roughly nine tenths being singletons. The specimen was PBMCs or T cells enriched from blood (not recorded which). The receptor set was obtained from a woman younger than 45 who had recovered from COVID-19.

This clone was seen a handful of times. The V call is TRBV7-9, the J call TRBJ1-5; TRBD1 matches 11 bases. The germline V gene encodes CDR1 SEHNR and CDR2 FQNEAQ (reference sequence). CDR3 length: 17 residues. Trimming at V came to 5 bases and at J to 2 bases, leaving 8 bases not matched to a gene. This CDR3 reads CASSRGQGVAGNQPQHF. The CDR3 region has the DNA TGTGCCAGCAGCCGGGGACAGGGGGTAGCTGGCAATCAGCCCCAGCATTTT.

V and J are TRBV30 and TRBJ1-3; TRBD1 is a possible D gene (5 bases). CDR1 is GTSNPN and CDR2 is SVGIG in the germline V gene (reference sequence). The CDR3 is 14 amino acids. The ends were cut back, 0 bases at V and 5 bases at J, with 11 bases in the middle. CDR3 residues: CAWSVHTGRNTIYF. Here the CDR3 DNA reads TGTGCCTGGAGTGTACACACAGGACGAAACACCATATATTTT.

The rearrangement links TRBV6-5 to TRBJ2-2, with D perhaps matching TRBD2 (6 bases). This CDR3 has 14 amino acids. Trimming removed 6 bases from V and 4 bases from J, with 12 bases in between. In germline, CDR1 is MNHEY, CDR2 SVGAGI. Written as DNA, the CDR3 is TGTGCCAGCAGCCCCGGGGGTGGCACCGGGGAGCTGTTTTTT. Its translation: CASSPGGGTGELFF.

This chain joins TRBV6-1 and TRBJ2-6; 11 bases line up with TRBD2. V lost 4 bases and J lost 0; bases outside the gene matches: 5. The CDR3 extends over 18 amino acids. Germline CDR1 reads MNHNS; CDR2 reads SASEGT. CDR3: CASSVLAGGPSGANVLTF. CDR3 bases: TGTGCCAGCAGTGTTTTAGCGGGAGGGCCCTCTGGGGCCAACGTCCTGACTTTC.

This chain links TRBV6-1 with TRBJ1-1; D is unresolved. V was shortened by 2 bases and J by 6 bases, with 10 bases between the two germline ends. The CDR3 consists of 13 residues. CDR1 and CDR2 (germline): MNHNS, SASEGT. The CDR3 spells CASSELAPPEAFF. Written as DNA, the CDR3 is TGTGCCAGCAGTGAATTGGCTCCTCCTGAAGCTTTCTTT.

CDR3 nucleotide sequence: TGTGCCAGCAGCTTCCGTCCTACTAGCACAGATACGCAGTATTTT. As protein: CASSFRPTSTDTQYF. This chain connects TRBV11-3 to TRBJ2-3, with D unresolved. The V gene lost 3 bases and the J gene lost 0 bases, with 10 bases spanning the gap. The CDR3 length is 15 residues. CDR1 and CDR2 from the germline V gene are SGHNT and YENEEA.

The chain carries TRBV4-1 and TRBJ2-3, with 8 bases that match TRBD2. Germline V gene sequence: CDR1 MGHRA, CDR2 YSYEKL. The V segment lost 0 bases and the J segment 0 bases; nucleotides outside the gene matches: 8. CDR3 length equals 18 residues. The CDR3 is CASSQDGAGGDSTDTQYF. CDR3 nucleotides: TGCGCCAGCAGCCAAGACGGGGCCGGGGGGGATAGCACAGATACGCAGTATTTT.

This chain links TRBV2 with TRBJ1-2; 7 positions match TRBD1. This CDR3 contains 14 residues. With V trimmed by 3 bases and J by 6 bases, 7 bases remained unmatched. CDR1 SNHLY and CDR2 FYNNEI come from the germline V gene. The CDR3 region is CASSDGQGENGYTF. The CDR3 region has the DNA TGTGCCAGCAGTGACGGCCAGGGGGAGAATGGCTACACCTTC.

The chain links TRBV7-8 to TRBJ1-2, with D perhaps matching TRBD1 (5 bases). This CDR3 comprises 9 residues. Per the germline V gene, CDR1 is SGHVS and CDR2 is FQNEAQ. The CDR3 nucleotides are TGTGCGCTCGGGGGTCAAGGTACCTTC. As protein: CALGGQGTF.

The V gene is TRBV11-2, the J gene TRBJ2-2, with D possibly being TRBD1 (6 bases). The ends were cut back, 4 bases at V and 6 bases at J, with 15 bases in the middle. This CDR3 contains 15 residues. The germline V gene has CDR1 SGHAT and CDR2 FQNNGV. The CDR3 bases are TGTGCCAGCAGCTGGACAGCCTCGCGGTCCGGGGAGCTGTTTTTT. Residues: CASSWTASRSGELFF.

This clone has just a few counts. The V call is TRBV18, the J call TRBJ1-2; a weak D match, TRBD1 (5 bases). V lost 4 bases and J lost 6, with 12 bases in between. Germline assignment: CDR1 KGHSH and CDR2 LQKENI. This CDR3 region has 13 residues. In nucleotides, the CDR3 is TGTGCCAGCTCACGCGGACACGAAGATGGCTACACCTTC. Its protein product is CASSRGHEDGYTF.

Only one count was recorded for this clone. The chain is built from TRBV9 and TRBJ1-2, with a tentative D call TRBD1 (5 bases). Germline CDR1 and CDR2: SGDLS and YYNGEE. The CDR3 runs to 16 residues. The V gene lost 0 bases and the J gene lost 7 bases, with 19 bases spanning the gap. DNA of the CDR3: TGTGCCAGCAGCGTAGGGAGCAGGGAAGTGGTGTCTGGCTACACCTTC. It is translated as CASSVGSREVVSGYTF.

In its sample, this clone was seen once. The chain recombines TRBV19 with TRBJ1-6; the D gene is possibly TRBD1 (6 bases). CDR3 length: 17 amino acids. Trimming stripped 7 bases from V and 10 bases from J, with 26 bases between. The germline V gene encodes CDR1 LNHDA and CDR2 SQIVND (reference sequence). CDR3 coding DNA: TGTGCCAGTAAACCTTTCCGAGGGGGACGGGGTGAGTCACCCCTCCACTTT. This sequence encodes CASKPFRGGRGESPLHF.

The chain is built from TRBV19 and TRBJ1-1, with 9 bases aligning to TRBD1. There are 15 residues in the CDR3. CDR1 is LNHDA, CDR2 SQIVND, per germline (reference sequence). Trimming at V came to 5 bases and at J to 1 base, leaving 5 bases not matched to a gene. In nucleotides, the CDR3 is TGTGCCAGTAGTCTACCGGGACAGGGGAACACTGAAGCTTTCTTT. Its translation: CASSLPGQGNTEAFF.

The chain carries TRBV7-2 and TRBJ1-5; TRBD1 agrees at 9 bases. The CDR3 sequence is 15 residues long. Looked up from germline, CDR1 is SGHTA and CDR2 is FQGNSA. V lost 5 bases, J lost 6 bases, and 8 bases stayed unmatched. As DNA, the CDR3 is TGTGCCAGCAGCACAGGACAGGGGACGAGTCAGCCCCAGCATTTT. This translates into CASSTGQGTSQPQHF.